This entry describes one T cell receptor beta chain. Its target is not known. The CDR3 spans 15 residues. The germline V gene encodes CDR1 SGHRS and CDR2 YFSETQ. Trimming removed 2 bases from V and 3 bases from J; junction bases left unmatched: 4. Amplification of TCR beta CDR3 regions used RNA as the template. An initial round of RT-PCR targeting the TCR CDR3 relied on the HTBI primer set. Each CDR3 protein is one row after TCRdb ran MiXCR on the multiplex PCR reads. The table lists 600,000 to 750,000 distinct CDR3 sequences, roughly a sixth of them singletons, with about 14% in the top ten. Together with thyroid ultrasound, orbital computed tomography, serum thyroxine and TRAb, clinical symptoms were used for diagnoses. The sample is drawn from a study of T cells in Graves' hyperthyroidism and ophthalmopathy. Study-level background: Peripheral blood specimens were obtained at initial diagnosis, prior to any treatment.

Study-level findings and limits: Researchers found most expanded thyroid clonotypes above 0.001 in blood as well. Ophthalmopathy was distinguished from stable hyperthyroidism by 13 V-J signatures.

The chain combines TRBV5-1 with TRBJ2-2; 7 bases fit TRBD2. This clonotype was obtained from a man between 45 and 60 years old with Graves' hyperthyroidism. What was sequenced was blood. CDR3 DNA sequence: TGCGCCAGCAGCTTCGGCGGGAGTGACACCGGGGAGCTGTTTTTT. Translated, it gives CASSFGGSDTGELFF.